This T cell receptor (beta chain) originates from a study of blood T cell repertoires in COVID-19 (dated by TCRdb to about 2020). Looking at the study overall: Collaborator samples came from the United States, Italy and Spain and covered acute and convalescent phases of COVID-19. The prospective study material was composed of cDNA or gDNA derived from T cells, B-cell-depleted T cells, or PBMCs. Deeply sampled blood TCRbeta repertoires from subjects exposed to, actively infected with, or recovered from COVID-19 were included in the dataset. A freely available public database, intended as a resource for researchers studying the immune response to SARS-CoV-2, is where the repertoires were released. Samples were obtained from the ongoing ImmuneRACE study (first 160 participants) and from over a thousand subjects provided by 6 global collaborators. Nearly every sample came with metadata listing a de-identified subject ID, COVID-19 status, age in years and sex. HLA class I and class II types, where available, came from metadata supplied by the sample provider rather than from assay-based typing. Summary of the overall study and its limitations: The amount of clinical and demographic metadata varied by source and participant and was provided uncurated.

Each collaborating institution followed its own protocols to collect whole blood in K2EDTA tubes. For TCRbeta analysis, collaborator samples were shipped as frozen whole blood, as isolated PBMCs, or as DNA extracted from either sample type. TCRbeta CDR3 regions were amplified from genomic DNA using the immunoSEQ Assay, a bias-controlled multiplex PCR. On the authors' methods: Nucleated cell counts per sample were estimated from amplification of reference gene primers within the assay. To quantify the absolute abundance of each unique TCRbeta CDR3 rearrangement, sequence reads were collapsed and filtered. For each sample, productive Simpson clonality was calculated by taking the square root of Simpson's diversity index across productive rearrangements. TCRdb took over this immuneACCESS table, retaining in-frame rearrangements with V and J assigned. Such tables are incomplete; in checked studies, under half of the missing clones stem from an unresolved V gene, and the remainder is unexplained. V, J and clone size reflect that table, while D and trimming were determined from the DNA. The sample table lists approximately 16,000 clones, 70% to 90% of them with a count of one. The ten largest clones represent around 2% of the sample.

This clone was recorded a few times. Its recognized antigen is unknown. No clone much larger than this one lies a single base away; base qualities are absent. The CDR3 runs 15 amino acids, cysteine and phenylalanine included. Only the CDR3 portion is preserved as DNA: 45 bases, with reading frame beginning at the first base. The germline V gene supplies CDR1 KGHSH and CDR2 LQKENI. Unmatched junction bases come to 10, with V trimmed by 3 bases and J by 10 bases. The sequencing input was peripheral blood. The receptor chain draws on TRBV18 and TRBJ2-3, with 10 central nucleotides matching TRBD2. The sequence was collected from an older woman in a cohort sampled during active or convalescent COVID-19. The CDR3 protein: CASSPTLAGIGPQYF. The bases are TGTGCCAGCTCACCGACACTAGCGGGGATCGGCCCGCAGTATTTT.